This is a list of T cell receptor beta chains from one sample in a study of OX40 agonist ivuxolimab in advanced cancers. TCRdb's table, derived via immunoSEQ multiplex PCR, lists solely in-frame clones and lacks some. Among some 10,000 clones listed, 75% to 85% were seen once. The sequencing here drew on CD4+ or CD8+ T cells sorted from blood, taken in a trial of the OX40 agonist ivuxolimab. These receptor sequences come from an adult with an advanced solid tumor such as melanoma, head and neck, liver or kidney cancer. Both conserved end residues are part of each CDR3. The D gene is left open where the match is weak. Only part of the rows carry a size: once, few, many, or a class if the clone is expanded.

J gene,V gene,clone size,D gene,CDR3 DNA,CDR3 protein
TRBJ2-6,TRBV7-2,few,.,TGTGCCAGCAGCTTAGACGGGTACTCTGGGGCCAACGTCCTGACTTTC,CASSLDGYSGANVLTF
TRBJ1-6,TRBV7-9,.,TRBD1,TGTGCCAGCAGCTCAACAGGGGACCCACCCCACTTT,CASSSTGDPPHF
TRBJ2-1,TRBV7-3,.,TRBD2,TGTGCCAGCAGCTTACAAGTAGCGGGGACGAATGAGCAGTTCTTC,CASSLQVAGTNEQFF
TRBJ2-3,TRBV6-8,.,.,TGTGCCAGCAGTTACTTAGGAGGAAACACAGATACGCAGTATTTT,CASSYLGGNTDTQYF
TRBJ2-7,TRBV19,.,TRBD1,TGTGCCAGTAGTAGATGGGACAGGGGTAGTGAGCAGTACTTC,CASSRWDRGSEQYF
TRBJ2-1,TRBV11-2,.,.,TGTGCCACTCACGGGGGTCTACGGGATGAGCAGTTCTTC,CATHGGLRDEQFF
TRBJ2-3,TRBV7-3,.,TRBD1,TGTGCCAGCAGCTTAGGACAGGACTCGCAGTATTTT,CASSLGQDSQYF
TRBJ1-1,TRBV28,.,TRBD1,TGTGCCAGCAGTCCTGACAGGGTGAACACTGAAGCTTTCTTT,CASSPDRVNTEAFF
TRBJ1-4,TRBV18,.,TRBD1,TGTGCCAGCTCACTGCGACAGGGGACGAGAAAAACTGTTTTT,CASSLRQGTRKTVF
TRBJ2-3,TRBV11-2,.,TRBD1,TGTGCCAGCAGCAGCACCCCGGACAGGGCCGGTACGCAGTATTTT,CASSSTPDRAGTQYF
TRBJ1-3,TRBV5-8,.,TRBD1,TGTGCCAGCAGCGTCAGGGGGGGCAGGGTTACTAGAAACACCATATATTTT,CASSVRGGRVTRNTIYF